A single sample gave rise to the 8 T cell receptor beta chains below, sequenced in a study of blood T cell repertoires in COVID-19. Sequencing used immunoSEQ multiplex PCR; TCRdb keeps in-frame clones, though not all of them. The repertoire holds 380,000 or so clones, with over 65% as singletons. What was sequenced was peripheral blood. The source of these receptors is a human donor with acute or convalescent COVID-19. The donor label of this sample is uncertain.

This chain joins TRBV6-2 or TRBV6-3 and TRBJ2-2; 7 nucleotides match TRBD1. The germline V gene has CDR1 MNHEY and CDR2 SVGEGT. This CDR3 is built from 20 residues. Germline trimming cut 0 bases from V and 4 bases from J; bases unmatched to any gene: 17. The CDR3 is CASSYSPTHRQGRITGELFF. CDR3 DNA sequence: TGTGCCAGCAGTTACTCGCCCACCCACCGACAGGGTCGCATCACCGGGGAGCTGTTTTTT.

This chain links TRBV7-9 with TRBJ1-1; no definite D call. Germline V lookup: CDR1 SEHNR, CDR2 FQNEAQ (reference sequence). The CDR3 consists of 14 residues. Trimming shortened V by 4 bases and J by 0 bases, and 9 bases separated the two germline ends. Here the CDR3 reads CASSSWSLNTEAFF. DNA for the CDR3: TGTGCCAGCAGCTCCTGGAGTTTGAACACTGAAGCTTTCTTT.

The chain has TRBV18 and TRBJ2-7; TRBD1 aligns across 12 bases. The germline gives CDR1 KGHSH, CDR2 LQKENI. The trim removed 3 bases at V and 0 bases at J, leaving 6 bases unmatched. The CDR3 covers 17 residues. The CDR3 spells CASSPGQGAAGSYEQYF. The DNA of the CDR3 is TGTGCCAGCTCACCGGGACAGGGGGCGGCAGGCTCCTACGAGCAGTACTTC.

J is TRBJ1-1 and V is TRBV6-2 or TRBV6-3; 7 nucleotides align to TRBD1. Germline CDR1 is MNHEY and CDR2 is SVGEGT. The CDR3 extends over 13 amino acids. With 5 bases clipped from V and 8 bases from J, the junction kept 8 bases outside the gene matches. This CDR3 reads CASSPWQGGEAFF. The CDR3 DNA reads as TGTGCCAGCAGTCCCTGGCAGGGGGGCGAAGCTTTCTTT.

The V call is TRBV5-1, the J call TRBJ2-3, with D possibly being TRBD1 (5 bases). Germline CDR1 reads SGHRS; CDR2 reads YFSETQ. This CDR3 is 13 amino acids long. Between the trimmed V and J ends, which lost 3 bases and 4 bases, there was a span of 9 bases. The CDR3 nucleotides read TGCGCCAGCAGCTGGCAGGGCGCAGATACGCAGTATTTT. Translated: CASSWQGADTQYF.

V usage is TRBV29-1 and J usage is TRBJ1-1, with D possibly TRBD1 on 6 matching bases. Deletions cut 3 bases from V and 3 bases from J, with 14 bases between. The length of the CDR3 is 14 residues. The germline gives CDR1 SQVTM, CDR2 ANQGSEA. Written as DNA, the CDR3 is TGCAGCGTTGACTTGGCAGGGGTGGACACTGAAGCTTTCTTT. Translation gives CSVDLAGVDTEAFF.

This clone was seen a few times. The CDR3 spells CASSSTTGQAFF. The DNA of the CDR3 is TGTGCCAGCAGTTCCACTACAGGGCAGGCTTTCTTT. The chain joins TRBV6-5 to TRBJ1-1, with a possible D match to TRBD1 (6 bases). Germline V CDR1 and CDR2: MNHEY, SVGAGI. V shed 4 bases and J shed 11 bases, with 14 bases lying between them. The CDR3 consists of 12 residues.

The chain combines TRBV5-1 with TRBJ2-5; D is unresolved. The CDR3 extends over 15 amino acids. Germline CDR1 reads SGHRS; CDR2 reads YFSETQ. Trimming left V 0 bases short and J 0 bases short, with 9 bases between. CDR3 DNA: TGCGCCAGCAGCTTGGCCACAGAAAACCAAGAGACCCAGTACTTC. As protein: CASSLATENQETQYF.